Shown below are 13 T cell receptor beta chains from a single sample sequenced in a study of T cell responses to AZD1222 COVID-19 vaccine. Profiled with immunoSEQ multiplex PCR; TCRdb holds only in-frame clones, not every one. The table has about 150,000 clones, 90% seen once. The material was peripheral blood, obtained 28 days after the second AZD1222 dose. These receptors were obtained from an adult who received the AZD1222 COVID-19 vaccine.

The rearrangement joins TRBV13 to TRBJ2-1; D ambiguous. This CDR3 comprises 12 residues. The germline V gene encodes CDR1 PRHDT and CDR2 FYEKMQ (reference sequence). V was trimmed by 0 bases and J by 9 bases, leaving 6 bases between them. The CDR3 sequence: CASSLGALEQFF. Written as DNA, the CDR3 is TGTGCCAGCAGCTTAGGGGCCCTTGAGCAGTTCTTC.

V and J are TRBV3-1 (or the pseudogene TRBV3-2) and TRBJ1-5; D remains unclear. V lost 1 base and J 2 bases, leaving 9 bases between the germline ends. CDR1 is LGHDT and CDR2 is YNNKEL in the germline V gene (reference sequence). There are 15 residues in the CDR3. Written as DNA, the CDR3 is TGTGCCAGCAGCCAAGGACCGCACGGCAATCAGCCCCAGCATTTT. Its translation: CASSQGPHGNQPQHF.

The chain uses TRBV27 and TRBJ1-1; D perhaps matches TRBD1 (5 bases). CDR1 is MNHEY, CDR2 SMNVEV, per germline (reference sequence). The CDR3 length is 15 residues. V shed 5 bases and J shed 4 bases, with 17 bases lying between them. The DNA for the CDR3 is TGTGCCAGCAGTCCCCGGGACGGAAGCCTCACTGAAGCTTTCTTT. Amino acid sequence: CASSPRDGSLTEAFF.

The chain combines TRBV28 with TRBJ2-7, with 8 bases fitting TRBD1. Trimming at V came to 6 bases and at J to 7 bases, leaving 11 bases not matched to a gene. CDR1 is MDHEN and CDR2 is SYDVKM in the germline V gene. CDR3 length equals 14 residues. This CDR3 reads CASSSFRGLREQYF. The CDR3 coding sequence is TGTGCCAGCAGCAGTTTCAGGGGGCTAAGAGAGCAGTACTTC.

This chain connects TRBV15 to TRBJ1-5; D uncertain. Between the trimmed V and J ends, which lost 5 bases and 0 bases, there was a span of 5 bases. Germline CDR1 reads LNHNV; CDR2 reads YYDKDF (reference sequence). The CDR3 contains 13 residues. CDR3 coding DNA: TGTGCCACCAGCCCAAATAGCAATCAGCCCCAGCATTTT. The encoded protein is CATSPNSNQPQHF.

The V and J genes are TRBV27 and TRBJ1-1; D is ambiguous. CDR3 length: 14 residues. CDR1 and CDR2 from the germline V gene are MNHEY and SMNVEV (reference sequence). Trimming removed 5 bases from V and 7 bases from J, with 17 bases in between. Written as DNA, the CDR3 is TGTGCCAGCAGTGCGCTGGACTATACCAGTGAAGCTTTCTTT. Translation: CASSALDYTSEAFF.

A single count supports this clone. The chain carries TRBV3-1 (or the pseudogene TRBV3-2) and TRBJ2-7; D might be TRBD1 (5 bases). Germline lookup yields CDR1 LGHDT and CDR2 YNNKEL (reference sequence). The CDR3 is made up of 13 amino acids. V was shortened by 2 bases and J by 5 bases, with 10 bases between the two germline ends. The CDR3, as DNA: TGTGCCAGCAGCCAACCCCAGGGCCACGAGCAGTACTTC. Translated, it gives CASSQPQGHEQYF.

The CDR3, as DNA: TGTGCCTGGAGTGTAGGAAGCAGGTCGGGGACTGAAGCTTTCTTT. Encoded protein: CAWSVGSRSGTEAFF. The J gene is TRBJ1-1, the V gene TRBV30; D unclear. With 0 bases removed from V and 5 bases from J, the gap between germline ends came to 16 bases. The CDR3 has 15 amino acids. Germline CDR1 is GTSNPN and CDR2 is SVGIG (reference sequence).

The chain carries TRBV14 and TRBJ2-1; possibly TRBD2 for D (7 bases). The CDR3 spans 17 residues. V lost 4 bases to trimming and J lost 0 bases, with 16 bases between them. Per germline, CDR1 SGHDN and CDR2 FVKESK. CDR3 in amino acids: CASSRGGPSSSYNEQFF. The DNA of the CDR3 is TGTGCCAGCAGCCGGGGGGGCCCGTCGAGCTCCTACAATGAGCAGTTCTTC.

The gene calls are TRBV6-6 and TRBJ1-2; D ambiguous. Trimming removed 4 bases from V and 4 bases from J, with 13 bases in between. Germline lookup yields CDR1 MNHNY and CDR2 SVGAGI (reference sequence). CDR3 size: 14 residues. CDR3 loop: CASSSTQRSYGYTF. CDR3 nucleotide sequence: TGTGCCAGCAGTTCTACTCAGCGCTCCTATGGCTACACCTTC.

The genes are TRBV5-1 and TRBJ1-1; D is ambiguous. The CDR3 has 13 amino acids. The V end lost 0 bases, the J end lost 5 bases, and 8 bases lay between the germline ends. Germline-derived CDR1 and CDR2 are SGHRS and YFSETQ. Written as DNA, the CDR3 is TGCGCCAGCAGCTTGGTACACGAAACTGAAGCTTTCTTT. It encodes CASSLVHETEAFF.

The gene calls are TRBV28 and TRBJ2-2; 7 bases are a match to TRBD2. The CDR3 loop spans 16 amino acids. Germline assignment: CDR1 MDHEN and CDR2 SYDVKM. The V gene end was trimmed by 4 bases and the J gene end by 4 bases; junction bases not matched to a gene: 9. The CDR3 coding sequence is TGTGCCAGCAGTTCCCCGGGGGGTTCGGGCACCGGGGAGCTGTTTTTT. Encoded protein: CASSSPGGSGTGELFF.

The chain is built from TRBV18 and TRBJ2-7; D remains ambiguous. This CDR3 spans 14 amino acids. Trimming left V 3 bases short and J 6 bases short, with 15 bases between. Germline V gives CDR1 KGHSH, CDR2 LQKENI. CDR3 loop: CASSPQQADREQYF. In nucleotides, the CDR3 is TGTGCCAGCTCACCCCAGCAGGCTGACCGCGAGCAGTACTTC.